This TCR beta chain originates from a study of beta chain features in type 1 diabetes. Study-wide findings and caveats: Moderately but significantly shorter TCRB CDR3s were found in Type 1 diabetes patients in all four CD4+ subsets. Amplification by PCR could prefer shorter templates, with the same effect in patients and controls.

This clone has more than one count but fewer than ten. Its antigen is unknown. The trim removed 3 bases at V and 1 base at J, leaving 6 bases unmatched. The CDR3 spans 17 residues. Germline-derived CDR1 and CDR2 are SGDLS and YYNGEE. Of the isolated RNA, all was reverse transcribed, and so the sequenced material was expressed TCRB transcripts. Using immunoSEQ multiplex PCR, the repertoire was profiled, and TCRdb retains in-frame clones only, with some absent. The repertoire holds tens of thousands of clones, with 69% as singletons. The genes are TRBV9 and TRBJ2-3; TRBD2 aligns across 12 bases. The sequence came from a man between 18 and 35 years old with type 1 diabetes. The sample taken for sequencing was Tregs from blood. The chain's CDR3 is CASSASGGAAGTDTQYF. The CDR3 nucleotides are TGTGCCAGCAGCGCTAGCGGGGGGGCCGCGGGCACAGATACGCAGTATTTT.